The 24 T cell receptor beta chains in this list originate from one sample, sequenced in a study of OX40 agonist ivuxolimab in advanced cancers. TCRdb's copy holds only in-frame clones and misses some; the assay was immunoSEQ multiplex PCR. Of some 100,000 clones listed, about nine tenths were seen once; the top ten hold under 0.4%. Sequences were derived from CD4+ or CD8+ T cells sorted from blood, sampled in a trial of the OX40 agonist ivuxolimab. The receptors were gathered from an adult with an advanced solid tumor such as melanoma, head and neck, liver or kidney cancer.

This sequence joins TRBV19 and TRBJ2-2; 9 bases align to TRBD1. Trimming cost V 6 bases and J 4 bases; bases outside gene matches: 3. This CDR3 has 14 amino acids. Germline CDR1 reads LNHDA; CDR2 reads SQIVND (reference sequence). The CDR3 is CASSRDRVTGELFF. The CDR3 DNA sequence: TGTGCCAGTAGCCGGGACAGGGTCACCGGGGAGCTGTTTTTT.

The V call is TRBV14, the J call TRBJ2-5; D gene unclear. Trimming took 1 base from V and 1 from J, leaving 1 base between them. The CDR3 consists of 12 residues. CDR1 and CDR2 from the germline V gene are SGHDN and FVKESK. CDR3 amino acids: CASSQVQETQYF. In nucleotides, the CDR3 is TGTGCCAGCAGCCAAGTCCAAGAGACCCAGTACTTC.

The V call is TRBV7-2, the J call TRBJ2-5; D perhaps matches TRBD2 (6 bases). Germline CDR1 SGHTA, CDR2 FQGNSA. V dropped 11 bases and J dropped 4 bases, with 14 bases sitting between them. The CDR3 has 12 amino acids. CDR3: CAGGRGGETQYF. In nucleotides, the CDR3 is TGTGCCGGGGGAAGGGGAGGAGAGACCCAGTACTTC.

The V and J genes are TRBV10-2 and TRBJ1-2; 9 positions agree with TRBD1. This CDR3 is built from 14 residues. The germline V gene encodes CDR1 WSHSY and CDR2 SAAADI. The junction had 5 bases not matched to a gene; V was cut back by 7 bases and J by 2 bases. The chain's CDR3 is CASKWTGANYGYTF. The CDR3 DNA reads as TGCGCCAGCAAGTGGACAGGGGCAAACTATGGCTACACCTTC.

This chain connects TRBV10-1 to TRBJ1-1; D is perhaps TRBD1 (5 bases). Germline V lookup: CDR1 WNHNN, CDR2 SYGVQD (reference sequence). CDR3 size: 15 residues. The germline V and J ends were trimmed by 3 bases and 1 base, with 12 bases remaining between them. CDR3 sequence reads: CASSDRGTANTEAFF. The CDR3 DNA follows: TGCGCCAGCAGTGACCGAGGGACGGCGAACACTGAAGCTTTCTTT.

This chain connects TRBV11-1 to TRBJ2-1; no clear D gene. Germline loops: CDR1 SGHAT, CDR2 FQDESV (reference sequence). There are 12 residues in the CDR3. Between the trimmed V and J ends, which lost 3 bases and 1 base, there was a span of 1 base. CDR3: CASSLSYNEQFF. The CDR3 DNA is TGTGCCAGCAGCTTGTCCTACAATGAGCAGTTCTTC.

The V call is TRBV2, the J call TRBJ2-2; tentatively, D is TRBD1 (6 bases). V lost 7 bases, J lost 6 bases, and 9 bases lay in between. CDR3 length equals 12 residues. Germline values: CDR1 SNHLY, CDR2 FYNNEI. The CDR3 DNA reads as TGTGCCAGCAAGCCAGGGGCCGGGGAGCTGTTTTTT. This translates into CASKPGAGELFF.

The J gene is TRBJ2-3, the V gene TRBV7-2; 9 positions agree with TRBD2. The junction had 9 bases not matched to a gene; V was cut back by 0 bases and J by 8 bases. The CDR3 has 16 residues. CDR1 is SGHTA and CDR2 is FQGNSA in the germline V gene. Here the CDR3 DNA reads TGTGCCAGCAGCTTAGCGGCGGGAGGGCCGGGAGCTACGCAGTATTTT. Amino acids: CASSLAAGGPGATQYF.

The chain is built from TRBV9 and TRBJ1-5; 8 bases line up with TRBD1. Germline V CDR1 and CDR2: SGDLS, YYNGEE. J was trimmed by 6 bases and V by 3 bases; bases with no gene match: 8. The CDR3 has 15 residues. The CDR3 spells CASSGTGLRVQPQHF. The CDR3 region has the DNA TGTGCCAGCAGCGGGACAGGGCTGAGGGTTCAGCCCCAGCATTTT.

The rearrangement links TRBV29-1 to TRBJ2-7, with D possibly called TRBD1 or TRBD2 (5 bases each). Trimming shortened V by 1 base and J by 7 bases, and 17 bases separated the two germline ends. The CDR3 has 14 amino acids. CDR1 and CDR2 from the germline V gene are SQVTM and ANQGSEA. The CDR3 reads CSVEGRETTPEQYF. The CDR3 nucleotides are TGCAGCGTTGAAGGCAGGGAGACTACGCCGGAGCAGTACTTC.

About this clone: The junction differs from germline at one of its ends, possibly a read error. The J gene is TRBJ2-2, the V gene TRBV13; 13 positions agree with TRBD2. Germline V gene sequence: CDR1 PRHDT, CDR2 FYEKMQ (reference sequence). This CDR3 contains 15 residues. The CDR3 nucleotides are TGTGCCAGCAGCCTAGGACTAGCGGGGGCCGGGGAGCTGTTTTTT. Encoded protein: CASSLGLAGAGELFF.

This clone was recorded a few times. The CDR3 protein is CASSFRTGNTEAFF. Written as DNA, the CDR3 is TGTGCCAGTAGTTTCCGGACAGGCAACACTGAAGCTTTCTTT. This rearrangement joins TRBV19 to TRBJ1-1; TRBD1 agrees at 7 bases. Losses at the gene ends were 5 bases for V and 2 bases for J; bases not matched to a gene: 5. The CDR3 runs 14 residues. Germline-derived CDR1 and CDR2 are LNHDA and SQIVND (reference sequence).

This clone was counted only a few times. V gene TRBV29-1 combines with J gene TRBJ2-3; D call uncertain. The CDR3 extends over 13 amino acids. V lost 1 base, J lost 3 bases, and 8 bases lay in between. Looked up from germline, CDR1 is SQVTM and CDR2 is ANQGSEA. CDR3 loop: CSVEGLDTDTQYF. CDR3 bases: TGCAGCGTTGAAGGGCTAGATACAGATACGCAGTATTTT.

The chain combines TRBV11-2 with TRBJ2-7; D possibly corresponds to TRBD2 (5 bases). Germline V gene sequence: CDR1 SGHAT, CDR2 FQNNGV. V lost 1 base, J lost 5 bases, and 12 bases lay in between. This CDR3 spans 14 amino acids. The chain's CDR3 is CASSLVGGSDEQYF. The CDR3, as DNA: TGTGCCAGCAGCTTAGTGGGTGGGAGCGACGAGCAGTACTTC.

V and J are TRBV7-8 and TRBJ2-1, with 9 bases lining up with TRBD2. The junction had 21 bases not matched to a gene; V was cut back by 6 bases and J by 9 bases. Germline V gene sequence: CDR1 SGHVS, CDR2 FQNEAQ. CDR3 length: 18 residues. The CDR3 region has the DNA TGTGCCAGCAGACTAGAGGCAGCCGGAGGGACTAGCATCCGTGAGCAGTTCTTC. Translation gives CASRLEAAGGTSIREQFF.

The CDR3 loop is CASSPDLTGNTIYF. CDR3 nucleotides: TGTGCCAGCAGCCCCGACCTTACTGGAAACACCATATATTTT. This chain links TRBV7-9 with TRBJ1-3; D remains ambiguous. CDR1 is SEHNR and CDR2 is FQNEAQ in the germline V gene (reference sequence). This CDR3 has 14 residues. Trimming shortened V by 5 bases and J by 2 bases, and 10 bases separated the two germline ends.

This sequence joins TRBV2 and TRBJ2-2; TRBD1 agrees at 12 bases. CDR3 length: 15 residues. The junction had 6 bases not matched to a gene; V was cut back by 6 bases and J by 7 bases. Per the germline V gene, CDR1 is SNHLY and CDR2 is FYNNEI. DNA for the CDR3: TGTGCCAGCAGGGGGACAGGGGGCGCCGTCGGGGAGCTGTTTTTT. This codes for CASRGTGGAVGELFF.

The chain recombines TRBV6-1 with TRBJ2-1; no firm D call. The CDR3 covers 11 residues. V lost 2 bases and J lost 6, with 2 bases in between. Germline V lookup: CDR1 MNHNS, CDR2 SASEGT. CDR3 sequence: CASSELNEQFF. CDR3 nucleotides: TGTGCCAGCAGTGAACTCAATGAGCAGTTCTTC.

The chain is built from TRBV28 and TRBJ1-3; D is possibly TRBD1 (6 bases). Germline values: CDR1 MDHEN, CDR2 SYDVKM. The V and J ends lost 1 base and 4 bases respectively, with 8 bases between them. The length of the CDR3 is 14 residues. The CDR3 sequence: CASSLSGTGNTIYF. In nucleotides, the CDR3 is TGTGCCAGCAGTTTATCTGGGACAGGAAACACCATATATTTT.

V gene TRBV6-1 combines with J gene TRBJ1-3, with 7 positions matching TRBD1. The junction had 8 bases not matched to a gene; V was cut back by 10 bases and J by 2 bases. Germline CDR1 MNHNS, CDR2 SASEGT. The CDR3 covers 14 residues. This CDR3 is CATTGASTGNTIYF. CDR3 nucleotides: TGTGCCACCACAGGGGCTTCAACTGGAAACACCATATATTTT.

The chain joins TRBV29-1 to TRBJ1-2; no firm D call. V shed 6 bases and J shed 0 bases, with 20 bases lying between them. Germline V gives CDR1 SQVTM, CDR2 ANQGSEA. The CDR3 runs 16 residues. DNA of the CDR3: TGCAGCGTAGGGCCGGACGGGGTCAAAGCTAACTATGGCTACACCTTC. This translates into CSVGPDGVKANYGYTF. The variable domain in full, completed from reference TRBV29-1 and TRBJ1-2, reads SAVISQKPSRDICQRGTSLTIQCQVDSQVTMMFWYRQQPGQSLTLIATANQGSEATYESGFVIDKFPISRPNLTFSTLTVSNMSPEDSSIYLCSVGPDGVKANYGYTFGSGTRLTVV.

The sample holds one count of this clone. The V call is TRBV15, the J call TRBJ1-2; 8 bases are a match to TRBD1. Trimming removed 2 bases from V and 4 bases from J; junction bases left unmatched: 3. CDR3 length: 14 residues. Per germline, CDR1 LNHNV and CDR2 YYDKDF (reference sequence). The CDR3 nucleotides are TGTGCCACCAGCAGAACAGGGGGAAGCTATGGCTACACCTTC. Residues: CATSRTGGSYGYTF.

The chain has TRBV7-9 and TRBJ1-1; D may be TRBD1 (5 bases). Germline CDR1 reads SEHNR; CDR2 reads FQNEAQ (reference sequence). The V end was cut by 1 base, the J end by 1 base, with 13 bases between. The CDR3 spans 16 residues. CDR3 in amino acids: CASSLERVRANTEAFF. CDR3 in DNA: TGTGCCAGCAGCTTAGAGAGGGTCAGGGCGAACACTGAAGCTTTCTTT.

The chain has TRBV5-1 and TRBJ2-7, with D tentatively TRBD1 (5 bases). CDR3 length equals 16 residues. The V gene's germline CDR1 is SGHRS and CDR2 YFSETQ. Trimming removed 2 bases from V and 2 bases from J, with 17 bases in between. The CDR3 is CASSFGISRATYEQYF. The DNA for the CDR3 is TGCGCCAGCAGCTTTGGTATTTCCAGGGCAACCTACGAGCAGTACTTC.